This TCR beta chain originates from a study of control samples from healthy donors and cancer patients. With V trimmed by 10 bases and J by 2 bases, 9 bases remained unmatched. In germline, CDR1 is WSHSY, CDR2 SAAADI. The CDR3 has 14 residues. Libraries were prepared by immunoSEQ multiplex PCR; TCRdb keeps only in-frame clonotypes and omits some of them. The table lists about 180,000 clones, approximately 92% of them singletons. The receptor's source is a man aged 25 to 40 in good health. The sample taken for sequencing was blood. The chain carries TRBV10-2 and TRBJ1-2; TRBD1 matches at 8 bases. CDR3 DNA: TGCGCCACCAATACAGGGGGAAACAACTATGGCTACACCTTC. This gives the protein CATNTGGNNYGYTF.